This entry features one TCR beta chain sequence. This clonotype was picked up a small number of times. Its recognized antigen is unknown. No much larger clonotype is one base removed from it; base qualities were not supplied. Library method: PCR. TCRdb names Illumina HiSeq 2500 as the instrument used. TCR library preparation used molecular barcoding, with unique molecular identifiers applied to normalize quantification of the TCRbeta repertoire. TCRdb applied fastp at Q25 and MiXCR to the public reads, then kept only in-frame beta chains. Identical CDR3 protein sequences are pooled into one entry, listed with their most common genes and DNA. The sample table contains approximately 150,000 distinct CDR3 sequences; only one count was recorded for around 10% of them. The ten largest account for less than 20% of the sample. Sample treatment or condition, as interpreted from the label and publication: allogeneic hematopoietic cell transplantation with graft depleted of TCRalphabeta T cells and CD19 B cells. TCRalphabeta/CD19-depleted allogeneic hematopoietic cell grafts were given to the transplant recipients, all of whom were children.

The sample belongs to a study of T-cell reconstitution after alpha-beta-depleted transplantation in children (TCRdb year 2016). Some background on the complete study: T-cell immune reconstitution after TCRalphabeta/CD19-depleted allogeneic hematopoietic cell transplantation in children was quantitatively tracked in the study by means of TCR repertoire profiling.

Beyond this particular receptor, the publication reports: The apparently early recovery of alphabetaT-cell counts about two months after transplant reportedly depended on only several hundred rapidly expanded clones that came from non-depleted graft cells. Hyperexpanded clone frequencies declined over subsequent months; after one year, T-cell counts and TCRbeta diversity were mostly attributed to newly produced T cells. In some patients, the high TCRbeta diversity seen at day 60 was put down to recipient T cells and intrathymic progenitors that had survived conditioning.

The input for sequencing was PBMCs, mostly from graft donor cells, taken 180 days after TCRalphabeta/CD19-depleted stem cell transplant. The receptor was derived from a female patient aged 2-15 years who had a stem cell transplant for congenital amegakaryocytic thrombocytopenia, so the T cells may come from the graft donor.

The DNA reads as follows: TGCAGTGCTCCACCTAGCCTAGGATACAATGAGCAGTTCTTC. Translated, it reads CSAPPSLGYNEQFF. The sequence is built from TRBV20-1 and TRBJ2-1; a weak D assignment points to TRBD2 (5 bases agree). Inclusive of the bounding cysteine and phenylalanine, the CDR3 is 14 residues long. This entry keeps only the CDR3 DNA: 42 bases, framed from base 1. For CDR1 and CDR2, the germline V gene (reference sequence) lists DFQATT and SNEGSKA. V and J are truncated by 5 bases and 4 bases respectively, leaving an intervening sequence of 15 bases.